The entry that follows covers one T cell receptor beta chain sequence. Time point of the sample: patch test 2, 6 weeks after DPC sensitization. Treatment of the sample: therapeutic diphenylcyclopropenone sensitization with weekly scalp DPC. The data were taken from a study of human T cells and chemical hapten exposure. TCRdb analysed the RACE reads with MiXCR anew, one entry per CDR3 protein. The table includes about 89,000 distinct CDR3 sequences, 8% to 13% detected once. The CDR3 spans 12 residues. The germline V gene encodes CDR1 SGHTA and CDR2 FQGTGA. V lost 4 bases, J lost 5 bases, and 6 bases lay in between.

The receptor was isolated from a man aged 40-49 years with alopecia areata. Some clones in this sample may be carry-over from other donors' samples. This specimen consisted of whole blood, obtained in connection with sensitization to the hapten diphenylcyclopropenone (DPC). The chain carries TRBV7-3 and TRBJ2-1; D remains ambiguous. The CDR3 sequence is CASSSVNNEQFF. The CDR3 nucleotides are TGTGCCAGCAGCTCGGTAAACAATGAGCAGTTCTTC.